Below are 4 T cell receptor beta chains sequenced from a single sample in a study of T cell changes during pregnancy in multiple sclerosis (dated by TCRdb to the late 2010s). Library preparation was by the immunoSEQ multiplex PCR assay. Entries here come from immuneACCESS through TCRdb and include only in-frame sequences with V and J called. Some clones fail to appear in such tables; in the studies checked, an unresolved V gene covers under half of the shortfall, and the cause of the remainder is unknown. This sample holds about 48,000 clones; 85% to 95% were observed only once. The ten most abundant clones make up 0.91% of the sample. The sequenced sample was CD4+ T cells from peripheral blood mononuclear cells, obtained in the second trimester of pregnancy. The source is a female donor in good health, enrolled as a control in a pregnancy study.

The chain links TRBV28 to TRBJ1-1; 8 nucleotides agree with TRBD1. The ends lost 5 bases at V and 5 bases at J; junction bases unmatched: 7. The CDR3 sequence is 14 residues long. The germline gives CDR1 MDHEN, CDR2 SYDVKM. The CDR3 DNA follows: TGTGCCAGCAGTCCTGGACAGGGTTGGACTGAAGCTTTCTTT. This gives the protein CASSPGQGWTEAFF.

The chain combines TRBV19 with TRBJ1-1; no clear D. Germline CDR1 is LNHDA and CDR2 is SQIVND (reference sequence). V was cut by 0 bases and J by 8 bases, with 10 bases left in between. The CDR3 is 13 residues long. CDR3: CASSIEVGVEAFF. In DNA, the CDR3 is TGTGCCAGTAGTATAGAAGTCGGGGTGGAAGCTTTCTTT.

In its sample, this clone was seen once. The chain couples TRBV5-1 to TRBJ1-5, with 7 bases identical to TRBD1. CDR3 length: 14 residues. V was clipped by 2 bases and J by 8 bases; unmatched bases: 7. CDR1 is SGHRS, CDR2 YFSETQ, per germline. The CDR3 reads CASSFGQGDEPQHF. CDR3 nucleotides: TGCGCCAGCAGCTTCGGGCAGGGGGATGAGCCCCAGCATTTT.

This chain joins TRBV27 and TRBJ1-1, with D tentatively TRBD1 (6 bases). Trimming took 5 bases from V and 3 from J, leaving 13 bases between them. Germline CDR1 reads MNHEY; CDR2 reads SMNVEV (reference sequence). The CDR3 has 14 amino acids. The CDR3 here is CASSPPYRDTEAFF. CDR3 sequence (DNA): TGTGCCAGCAGTCCGCCCTACAGGGACACTGAAGCTTTCTTT.